Here is one TCR beta chain with its context. Its target is unknown. These data belong to a study of radiation and T cells in renal cell carcinoma. Looking at the study overall: Nephrectomy followed 15 Gy stereotactic body radiation by 4 weeks.

Clones were sequenced by immunoSEQ multiplex PCR, and TCRdb holds only the in-frame ones, with some missing. This sample has roughly 130,000 clones, with more than 70% found just once. Time point reported: blood 2 weeks post-SBRT. Treatment specified: 15 Gy SBRT to primary tumor, nephrectomy 4 weeks later. The patient's renal cell carcinoma had clear cell pathology. General observations from the study: Top tumor clonotypes rose in blood 2 weeks post-radiation, then contracted. No pretreatment tumor biopsies were available for baseline clonotypes.

The sequence derives from a woman in her seventies with renal cell carcinoma. The sequencing here drew on blood, taken from a patient whose treatment included radiotherapy and nephrectomy.

This CDR3 reads CASSQGGEQYF. In DNA, the CDR3 is TGTGCCAGCTCGCAGGGGGGGGAGCAGTACTTC. The V call is TRBV6-4, the J call TRBJ2-7; D is perhaps TRBD1 or TRBD2 (7 bases each). The CDR3 consists of 11 residues. CDR1 is MRHNA and CDR2 is SNTAGT in the germline V gene. V lost 8 bases and J 7 bases, leaving 12 bases between the germline ends.